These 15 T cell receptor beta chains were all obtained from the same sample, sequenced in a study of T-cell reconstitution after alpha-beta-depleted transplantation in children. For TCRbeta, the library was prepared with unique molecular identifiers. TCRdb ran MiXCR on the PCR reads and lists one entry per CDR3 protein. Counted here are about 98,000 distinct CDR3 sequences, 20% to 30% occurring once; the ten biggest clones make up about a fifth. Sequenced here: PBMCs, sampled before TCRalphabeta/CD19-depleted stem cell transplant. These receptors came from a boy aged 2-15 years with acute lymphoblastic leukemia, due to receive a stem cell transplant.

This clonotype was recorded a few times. This CDR3 reads CASSPPGGIEQYF. In DNA form, the CDR3 reads TGTGCCAGCAGCCCCCCCGGGGGTATCGAGCAGTACTTC. The chain uses TRBV7-2 and TRBJ2-7; TRBD2 might be the D (6 bases). Trimming removed 5 bases from V and 6 bases from J, with 14 bases in between. The CDR3 totals 13 residues. CDR1 and CDR2 (germline): SGHTA, FQGNSA.

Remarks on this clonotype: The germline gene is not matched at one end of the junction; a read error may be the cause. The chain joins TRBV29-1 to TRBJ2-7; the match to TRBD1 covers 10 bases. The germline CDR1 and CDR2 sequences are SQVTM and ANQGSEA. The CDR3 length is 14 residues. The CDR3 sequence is CSVEAGQGAYEQYF. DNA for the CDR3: TGCAGCGTCGAAGCCGGACAGGGGGCCTACGAGCAGTACTTC.

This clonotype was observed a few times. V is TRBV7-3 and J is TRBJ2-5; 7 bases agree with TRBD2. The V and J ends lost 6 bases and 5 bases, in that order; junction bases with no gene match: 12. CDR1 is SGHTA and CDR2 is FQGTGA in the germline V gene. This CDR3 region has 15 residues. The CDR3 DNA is TGTGCCAGCAGTCCTAGCGGAGGGGCTAGGGAGACCCAGTACTTC. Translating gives CASSPSGGARETQYF. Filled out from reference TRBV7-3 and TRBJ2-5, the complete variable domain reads GAGVSQTPSNKVTEKGKYVELRCDPISGHTALYWYRQSLGQGPEFLIYFQGTGAADDSGLPNDRFFAVRPEGSVSTLKIQRTERGDSAVYLCASSPSGGARETQYFGPGTRLLVL.

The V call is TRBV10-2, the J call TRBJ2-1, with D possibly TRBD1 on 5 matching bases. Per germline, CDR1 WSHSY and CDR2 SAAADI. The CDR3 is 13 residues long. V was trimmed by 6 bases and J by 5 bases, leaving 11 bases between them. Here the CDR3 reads CASSETVHNEQFF. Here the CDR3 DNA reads TGCGCCAGCAGCGAGACAGTACACAATGAGCAGTTCTTC.

CDR3 residues: CASGLAGGTGELFF. DNA for the CDR3: TGCGCCAGCGGACTAGCGGGAGGCACCGGGGAGCTGTTTTTT. The chain couples TRBV5-1 to TRBJ2-2; 14 bases agree with TRBD2. The germline V gene encodes CDR1 SGHRS and CDR2 YFSETQ. The V gene end was trimmed by 7 bases and the J gene end by 4 bases; junction bases not matched to a gene: 0. CDR3 length: 14 residues.

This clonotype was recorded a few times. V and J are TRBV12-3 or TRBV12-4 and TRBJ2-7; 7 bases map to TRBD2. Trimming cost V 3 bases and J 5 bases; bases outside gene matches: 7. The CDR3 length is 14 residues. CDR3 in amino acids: CASSLTSFGNEQYF. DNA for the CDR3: TGTGCCAGCAGTTTGACTAGCTTCGGGAACGAGCAGTACTTC.

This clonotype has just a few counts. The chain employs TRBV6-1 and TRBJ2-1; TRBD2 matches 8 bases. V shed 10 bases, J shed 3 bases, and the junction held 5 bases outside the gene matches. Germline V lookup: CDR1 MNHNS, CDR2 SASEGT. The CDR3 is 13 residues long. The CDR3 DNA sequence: TGTGCCACGCGAACTAGCGGCTACAATGAGCAGTTCTTC. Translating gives CATRTSGYNEQFF.

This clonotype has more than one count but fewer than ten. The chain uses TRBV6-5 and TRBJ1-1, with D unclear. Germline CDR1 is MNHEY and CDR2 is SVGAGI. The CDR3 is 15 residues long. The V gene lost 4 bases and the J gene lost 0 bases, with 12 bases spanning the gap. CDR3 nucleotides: TGTGCCAGCAGTTCTGATCTTAGGATGAACACTGAAGCTTTCTTT. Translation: CASSSDLRMNTEAFF.

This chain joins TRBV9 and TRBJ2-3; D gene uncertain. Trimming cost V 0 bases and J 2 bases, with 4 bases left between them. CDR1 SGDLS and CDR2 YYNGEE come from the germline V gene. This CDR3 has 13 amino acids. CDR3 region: CASSVATTDTQYF. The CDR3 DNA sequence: TGTGCCAGCAGCGTAGCGACCACAGATACGCAGTATTTT.

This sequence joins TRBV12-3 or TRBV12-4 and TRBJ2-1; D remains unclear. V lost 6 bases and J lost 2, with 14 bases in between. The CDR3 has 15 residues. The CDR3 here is CASRQLRSAYNEQFF. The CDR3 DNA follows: TGTGCCAGCAGGCAACTACGTTCGGCCTACAATGAGCAGTTCTTC.

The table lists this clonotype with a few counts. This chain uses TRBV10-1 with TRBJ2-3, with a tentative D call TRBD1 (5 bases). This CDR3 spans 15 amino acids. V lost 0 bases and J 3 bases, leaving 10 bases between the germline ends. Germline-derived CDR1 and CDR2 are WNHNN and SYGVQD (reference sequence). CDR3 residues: CASSESSRATDTQYF. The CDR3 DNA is TGCGCCAGCAGTGAGTCGAGCAGGGCGACAGATACGCAGTATTTT.

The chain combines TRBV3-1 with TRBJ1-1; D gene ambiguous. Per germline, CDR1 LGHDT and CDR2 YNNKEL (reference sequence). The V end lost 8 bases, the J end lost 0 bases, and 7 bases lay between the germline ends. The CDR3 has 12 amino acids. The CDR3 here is CASGYMNTEAFF. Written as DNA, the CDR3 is TGTGCCAGCGGGTATATGAACACTGAAGCTTTCTTT.

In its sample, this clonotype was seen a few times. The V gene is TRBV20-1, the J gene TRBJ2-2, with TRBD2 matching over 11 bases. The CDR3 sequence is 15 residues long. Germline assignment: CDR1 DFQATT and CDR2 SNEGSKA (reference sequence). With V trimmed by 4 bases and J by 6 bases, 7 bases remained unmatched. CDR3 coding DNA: TGCAGTGCTATCGGGACTAGCGGAGTCGCCGGGGAGCTGTTTTTT. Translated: CSAIGTSGVAGELFF.

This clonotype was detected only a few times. The CDR3 DNA reads TGCGCCAGCAATTCCCAGGGGGTCTCCTACGAGCAGTACTTC. This gives the protein CASNSQGVSYEQYF. The chain combines TRBV5-1 with TRBJ2-7, with 7 bases lining up with TRBD1. The germline V gene encodes CDR1 SGHRS and CDR2 YFSETQ. The CDR3 contains 14 residues. After removal of 6 bases from V and 0 bases from J, the junction contained 6 bases not matched to a gene.

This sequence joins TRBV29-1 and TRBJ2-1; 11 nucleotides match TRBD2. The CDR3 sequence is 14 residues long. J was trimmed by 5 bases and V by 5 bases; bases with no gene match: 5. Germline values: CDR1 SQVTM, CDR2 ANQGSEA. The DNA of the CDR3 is TGCAGCGTTACGCCTAGCGGGAGGCACAATGAGCAGTTCTTC. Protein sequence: CSVTPSGRHNEQFF.